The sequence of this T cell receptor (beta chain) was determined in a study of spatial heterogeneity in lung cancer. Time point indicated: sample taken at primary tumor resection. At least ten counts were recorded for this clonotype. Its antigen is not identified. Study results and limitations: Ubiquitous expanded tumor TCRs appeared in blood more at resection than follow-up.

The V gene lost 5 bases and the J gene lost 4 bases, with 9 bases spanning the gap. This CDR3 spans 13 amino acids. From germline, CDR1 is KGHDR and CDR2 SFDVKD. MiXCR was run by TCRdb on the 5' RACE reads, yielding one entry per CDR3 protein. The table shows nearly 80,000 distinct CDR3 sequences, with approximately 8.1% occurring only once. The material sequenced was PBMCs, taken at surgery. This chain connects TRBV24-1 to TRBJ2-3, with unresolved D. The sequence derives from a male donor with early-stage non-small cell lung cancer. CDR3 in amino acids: CATSVPPADTQYF. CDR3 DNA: TGTGCCACCAGTGTTCCGCCGGCAGATACGCAGTATTTT.